This passage covers 25 T cell receptor beta chains from one sample sequenced in a study of blood T cell repertoires in COVID-19. Produced via immunoSEQ multiplex PCR; TCRdb's table is partial and in-frame only. The sample includes around 160,000 clones, 65% to 90% of them seen just once. The sequencing input was peripheral blood. The receptors were gathered from a man in his 60s with acute or convalescent COVID-19.

J is TRBJ2-1 and V is TRBV7-9, with 8 bases matching TRBD1. Germline V gene data show CDR1 as SEHNR and CDR2 as FQNEAQ (reference sequence). The CDR3 is 13 amino acids. J lost 6 bases, V lost 5 bases, and 3 bases had no gene match. CDR3 in amino acids: CASSPGTGNEQFF. The CDR3 coding sequence is TGTGCCAGCAGCCCAGGGACAGGCAATGAGCAGTTCTTC.

The chain carries TRBV5-1 and TRBJ2-2, with no clear D. Trimming pared 7 bases from V and 1 base from J, leaving 14 bases between. The V gene's germline CDR1 is SGHRS and CDR2 YFSETQ. The CDR3 has 15 residues. The chain's CDR3 is CASGHGVVNTGELFF. CDR3 bases: TGCGCCAGCGGTCACGGAGTTGTGAACACCGGGGAGCTGTTTTTT.

J is TRBJ2-3 and V is TRBV2, with D unclear. This CDR3 has 14 amino acids. CDR1 and CDR2 (germline): SNHLY, FYNNEI. V lost 5 bases and J lost 0, with 9 bases in between. CDR3 sequence reads: CASSLGLSTDTQYF. The CDR3 DNA reads as TGTGCCAGCAGTCTGGGCCTTAGCACAGATACGCAGTATTTT.

The chain recombines TRBV4-1 with TRBJ2-1; 16 nucleotides agree with TRBD2. V shed 2 bases and J 14 bases; nucleotides not matched to a gene: 6. The CDR3 consists of 15 residues. Germline values: CDR1 MGHRA, CDR2 YSYEKL. The CDR3 sequence: CASSQTGLAGGPKFF. The CDR3 DNA sequence: TGCGCCAGCAGCCAAACGGGACTAGCGGGAGGGCCTAAGTTCTTC.

The V and J genes are TRBV28 and TRBJ1-6; D might be TRBD1 (5 bases). The CDR3 consists of 13 residues. Germline assignment: CDR1 MDHEN and CDR2 SYDVKM. V was shortened by 4 bases and J by 10 bases, with 11 bases between the two germline ends. The CDR3 coding sequence is TGTGCCAGCAGTTCGCGGAGGGACTCACCCCTCCACTTT. Protein: CASSSRRDSPLHF.

This clone was observed a single time. The chain employs TRBV28 and TRBJ2-2, with D perhaps TRBD2 (6 bases). Trimming pared 3 bases from V and 3 bases from J, leaving 23 bases between. The CDR3 totals 19 residues. The germline V gene encodes CDR1 MDHEN and CDR2 SYDVKM. The CDR3 bases are TGTGCCAGCAGTTTCCGGGACTTCCATCCCAAAGGCTACACCGGGGAGCTGTTTTTT. Amino acids: CASSFRDFHPKGYTGELFF.

This clone was detected many times. The chain couples TRBV6-5 to TRBJ2-3; 9 bases are shared with TRBD2. There are 13 residues in the CDR3. The ends lost 4 bases at V and 6 bases at J; junction bases unmatched: 2. In germline, CDR1 is MNHEY, CDR2 SVGAGI. The CDR3 sequence is CASSLREGDTQYF. The CDR3 region has the DNA TGTGCCAGCAGTTTGCGGGAGGGTGATACGCAGTATTTT.

The rearrangement links TRBV21-1 to TRBJ1-1. TRBV21-1 is a known pseudogene. The CDR3 is made up of 17 amino acids. The CDR3: CASSKVSGAGMNTEAFF. DNA for the CDR3: TGTGCCAGCAGCAAAGTGTCGGGTGCGGGTATGAACACTGAAGCTTTCTTT.

This clone has a handful of counts. Mismatch with germline at one junction end may stem from a read error. The V gene is TRBV5-1, the J gene TRBJ2-7, with 10 bases aligning to TRBD1. The CDR3 runs to 13 residues. CDR1 is SGHRS and CDR2 is YFSETQ in the germline V gene. This chain's CDR3 is CASRLGQGYEQYF. The CDR3 region has the DNA TGCGCCAGCAGGTTGGGACAGGGGTACGAGCAGTACTTC.

V gene TRBV5-5 combines with J gene TRBJ2-7; TRBD1 aligns across 12 bases. The V and J ends lost 3 bases and 6 bases, in that order; junction bases with no gene match: 7. CDR3 size: 15 residues. CDR1 is SGHKS, CDR2 YYEKEE, per germline (reference sequence). CDR3 DNA: TGTGCCAGCAGCTCTACGGGACAGGGGGCTGCCGAGCAGTACTTC. As protein: CASSSTGQGAAEQYF.

In regard to this clone: Without the conserved terminal phenylalanine or tryptophan, this CDR3 likely stems from a read error. No DNA is shown, since the ends of the CDR3 on it are uncertain; the CDR3 is the one TCRdb lists. The rearrangement uses TRBV11-2 and TRBJ1-2; TRBD1 was called by the table and not checked on the DNA. Germline CDR1 is SGHAT and CDR2 is FQNNGV. Both ends counted, the CDR3 spans 17 residues. CDR3 residues: CASSLPRGDRQGRISGL.

The chain has TRBV2 and TRBJ1-5, with TRBD1 matching 8 bases. The ends lost 4 bases at V and 7 bases at J; junction bases unmatched: 15. Germline V lookup: CDR1 SNHLY, CDR2 FYNNEI. The CDR3 has 17 amino acids. CDR3 loop: CASSAHTQGALGQPQHF. Here the CDR3 DNA reads TGTGCCAGCAGTGCGCACACTCAGGGGGCGCTTGGACAGCCCCAGCATTTT.

The V gene is TRBV7-9, the J gene TRBJ1-2; TRBD1 matches at 12 bases. CDR1 is SEHNR and CDR2 is FQNEAQ in the germline V gene (reference sequence). This CDR3 region has 17 residues. The ends lost 4 bases at V and 4 bases at J; junction bases unmatched: 10. The CDR3 here is CASSSVPGQGASYGYTF. The CDR3 DNA is TGTGCCAGCAGCTCCGTCCCGGGACAGGGGGCGAGCTATGGCTACACCTTC.

V usage is TRBV20-1 and J usage is TRBJ2-1; D unresolved. V lost 4 bases to trimming and J lost 6 bases, with 7 bases between them. The CDR3 covers 11 residues. CDR1 is DFQATT, CDR2 SNEGSKA, per germline (reference sequence). The CDR3 sequence: CSATTRNEQFF. Here the CDR3 DNA reads TGCAGTGCTACGACACGCAATGAGCAGTTCTTC.

This clone is a singleton in its sample. The V gene is TRBV11-1, the J gene TRBJ1-1, with D maybe TRBD1 (5 bases). From germline, CDR1 is SGHAT and CDR2 FQDESV (reference sequence). The germline V and J ends were trimmed by 3 bases and 4 bases, with 15 bases remaining between them. This CDR3 comprises 15 residues. The CDR3 protein is CASSLGGAWGTEAFF. The CDR3 DNA reads TGTGCCAGCAGCTTGGGTGGGGCTTGGGGCACTGAAGCTTTCTTT.

CDR3 amino acids: CASSLLGLEGADTQYF. The CDR3 DNA sequence: TGTGCCAGCAGCTTATTAGGGCTTGAGGGGGCAGATACGCAGTATTTT. The chain recombines TRBV7-9 with TRBJ2-3; weak D call: TRBD1 (6 bases). The CDR3 extends over 16 amino acids. CDR1 is SEHNR, CDR2 FQNEAQ, per germline (reference sequence). V was trimmed by 2 bases and J by 4 bases, leaving 16 bases between them. Combining the CDR3 with reference TRBV7-9 and TRBJ2-3 gives the whole variable domain DTGVSQNPRHKITKRGQNVTFRCDPISEHNRLYWYRQTLGQGPEFLTYFQNEAQLEKSRLLSDRFSAERPKGSFSTLEIQRTEQGDSAMYLCASSLLGLEGADTQYFGPGTRLTVL.

In its sample, this clone was seen a few times. V gene TRBV9 combines with J gene TRBJ1-1; 9 bases agree with TRBD1. There are 14 residues in the CDR3. Germline loops: CDR1 SGDLS, CDR2 YYNGEE. The junction had 10 bases not matched to a gene; V was cut back by 3 bases and J by 10 bases. In nucleotides, the CDR3 is TGTGCCAGCAGCGCTCGGGGGACAGGGTCAGCAGCTTTCTTT. Translated: CASSARGTGSAAFF. Full variable domain (remainder filled in from reference TRBV9 and TRBJ1-1): DSGVTQTPKHLITATGQRVTLRCSPRSGDLSVYWYQQSLDQGLQFLIQYYNGEERAKGNILERFSAQQFPDLHSELNLSSLELGDSALYFCASSARGTGSAAFFGQGTRLTVV.

The V gene is TRBV5-8, the J gene TRBJ1-5; D not resolved. V dropped 0 bases and J dropped 12 bases, with 10 bases sitting between them. Per the germline V gene, CDR1 is SGHTS and CDR2 is YDEGEE. The CDR3 runs 12 residues. The CDR3 is CASSLVSTVQHF. Here the CDR3 DNA reads TGTGCCAGCAGCTTGGTTTCAACAGTCCAGCATTTT.

This clone was observed a handful of times. In DNA, the CDR3 is TGTGCCAGCAGCCAACGTGGGGGGTTCGAGCAGTACTTC. The encoded protein is CASSQRGGFEQYF. The chain recombines TRBV3-1 (or the pseudogene TRBV3-2) with TRBJ2-7; a possible D gene is TRBD2 (6 bases). Trimming removed 2 bases from V and 6 bases from J, with 11 bases in between. Per germline, CDR1 LGHDT and CDR2 YNNKEL (reference sequence). The CDR3 sequence is 13 residues long.

There are a few counts of this clone. The rearrangement links TRBV19 to TRBJ2-1, with TRBD2 matching over 7 bases. The J segment lost 13 bases and the V segment lost 1 base, leaving 7 bases of the junction unmatched. The CDR3 loop spans 13 amino acids. Germline V gene sequence: CDR1 LNHDA, CDR2 SQIVND (reference sequence). The CDR3 nucleotides read TGTGCCAGTAGTATAGCGAGACAGCGGGAACAGTTCTTC. This translates into CASSIARQREQFF.

This chain links TRBV21-1 with TRBJ2-1; the D call TRBD1 from the table was never checked on the DNA. TRBV21-1 is classified as a pseudogene. The CDR3 covers 16 residues. The CDR3 region has the DNA TGTGCCAGCAGCCCGGGAACGGGACAGGTACCAAATGAGCAGTTCTTC. Amino acid sequence: CASSPGTGQVPNEQFF.

The rearrangement joins TRBV29-1 to TRBJ2-5; D might be TRBD1 (6 bases). Trimming left V 2 bases short and J 5 bases short, with 12 bases between. Germline V CDR1 and CDR2: SQVTM, ANQGSEA. The CDR3 contains 13 residues. CDR3 nucleotide sequence: TGCAGCGTTGAATCACCAGGGGTTGAGACCCAGTACTTC. Residues: CSVESPGVETQYF.

The chain links TRBV6-4 to TRBJ1-1; 7 bases are a match to TRBD1. After removal of 0 bases from V and 1 base from J, the junction contained 2 bases not matched to a gene. CDR3 length equals 15 residues. CDR1 and CDR2 from the germline V gene are MRHNA and SNTAGT. The CDR3 DNA reads TGTGCCAGCAGTGACTCGGGACAGCCGAACACTGAAGCTTTCTTT. Translation: CASSDSGQPNTEAFF.

The rearrangement joins TRBV28 to TRBJ2-6, with 12 nucleotides matching TRBD1. The trim removed 4 bases at V and 2 bases at J, leaving 3 bases unmatched. Per germline, CDR1 MDHEN and CDR2 SYDVKM. CDR3 size: 17 residues. The CDR3 sequence is CASSSGTGGAGANVLTF. Here the CDR3 DNA reads TGTGCCAGCAGTTCCGGGACAGGGGGCGCTGGGGCCAACGTCCTGACTTTC.

This clone was seen once. This sequence joins TRBV28 and TRBJ2-7; 10 nucleotides match TRBD1. The CDR3 is made up of 15 amino acids. V lost 7 bases and J lost 2; bases outside the gene matches: 8. Germline V gene lookup returns CDR1 MDHEN and CDR2 SYDVKM. The CDR3 nucleotides are TGTGCCAGCATCGCATGGGGGACAGGGGCCTACGAGCAGTACTTC. It translates to CASIAWGTGAYEQYF. Filled out from reference TRBV28 and TRBJ2-7, the complete variable domain reads DVKVTQSSRYLVKRTGEKVFLECVQDMDHENMFWYRQDPGLGLRLIYFSYDVKMKEKGDIPEGYSVSREKKERFSLILESASTNQTSMYLCASIAWGTGAYEQYFGPGTRLTVT.